Many counts were recorded for the clone carrying this TCR beta chain. TCRdb re-derived calls from the reads in MiXCR, one entry per CDR3 protein. Among roughly 630,000 distinct CDR3 sequences listed, 20% to 25% were seen once. This sample stems from a study of T cell repertoires in cytomegalovirus infection. Study context: CMV infection and matching HLA type were both indicated by public TCR beta signatures.

The CDR3 is made up of 15 amino acids. Looked up from germline, CDR1 is SGHTA and CDR2 is FQGNSA. The germline V and J ends were trimmed by 5 bases and 0 bases, with 13 bases remaining between them. This TCR was sampled from a human donor in good health (CMV status not recorded). Some clones in this sample may be carry-over from other donors' samples. Sequences were obtained from CD8+ T cells from PBMCs. The chain recombines TRBV7-2 with TRBJ1-1; tentative D call: TRBD1 (5 bases). CDR3 in amino acids: CASSQWGSLNTEAFF. The CDR3 DNA reads TGTGCCAGCAGCCAATGGGGCAGTTTGAACACTGAAGCTTTCTTT. The full variable domain, with the rest looked up from reference TRBV7-2 and TRBJ1-1, is GAGVSQSPSNKVTEKGKDVELRCDPISGHTALYWYRQSLGQGLEFLIYFQGNSAPDKSGLPSDRFSAERTGGSVSTLTIQRTQQEDSAVYLCASSQWGSLNTEAFFGQGTRLTVV.